Below, 3 T cell receptor beta chains from the same sample are listed, as sequenced in a study of T cell responses to AZD1222 COVID-19 vaccine. TCRdb keeps only in-frame clones here, not all; method: immunoSEQ multiplex PCR. The profile shows 54,000 or so clones, about 90% of them singletons. This sample comprised peripheral blood, obtained on day 0 of AZD1222 vaccination. The source is an adult in good health.

Concerning this clone: A read error may produce the germline difference seen at one junction end. The chain combines TRBV19 with TRBJ1-1; D remains ambiguous. Germline V gene sequence: CDR1 LNHDA, CDR2 SQIVND (reference sequence). This CDR3 is built from 13 residues. The CDR3 DNA reads TGTGCCAGTAGTTTAGACCTGAACACTGAAGCTTTCTTT. It specifies CASSLDLNTEAFF.

V gene TRBV19 combines with J gene TRBJ1-5, with a weak D call TRBD1 (6 bases). The V end lost 4 bases, the J end lost 3 bases, and 10 bases lay between the germline ends. Germline V lookup: CDR1 LNHDA, CDR2 SQIVND (reference sequence). The CDR3 runs to 14 residues. The DNA for the CDR3 is TGTGCCAGTAGTAAGGGGGGAACCAATCAGCCCCAGCATTTT. Its protein is CASSKGGTNQPQHF.

This clone was seen a single time. This chain joins TRBV2 and TRBJ2-1, with TRBD2 matching 8 bases. CDR1 and CDR2 (germline): SNHLY, FYNNEI. This CDR3 contains 14 residues. V was pared by 4 bases and J by 6 bases, with 5 bases of the junction left unmatched. The CDR3 nucleotides are TGTGCCAGCAGTGTCGAACTAGCGGTCAATGAGCAGTTCTTC. Translation gives CASSVELAVNEQFF. Using reference TRBV2 and TRBJ2-1 for the parts outside the CDR3, the full variable domain is EPEVTQTPSHQVTQMGQEVILRCVPISNHLYFYWYRQILGQKVEFLVSFYNNEISEKSEIFDDQFSVERPDGSNFTLKIRSTKLEDSAMYFCASSVELAVNEQFFGPGTRLTVL.